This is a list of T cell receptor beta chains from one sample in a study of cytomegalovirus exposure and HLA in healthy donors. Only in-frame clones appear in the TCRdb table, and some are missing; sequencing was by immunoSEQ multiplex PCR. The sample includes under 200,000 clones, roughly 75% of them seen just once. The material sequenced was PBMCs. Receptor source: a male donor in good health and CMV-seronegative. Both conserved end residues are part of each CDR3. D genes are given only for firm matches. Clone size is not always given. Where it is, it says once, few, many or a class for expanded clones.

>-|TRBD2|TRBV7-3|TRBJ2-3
CASSLTSGDTDTQYF
TGTGCCAGCAGCTTAACCAGCGGGGATACAGATACGCAGTATTTT
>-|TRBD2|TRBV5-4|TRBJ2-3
CASSFNLSRGGTDTQYF
TGTGCCAGCAGCTTCAATCTCTCTCGGGGGGGCACAGATACGCAGTATTTT
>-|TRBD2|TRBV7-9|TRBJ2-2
CASRPPGLDRTGELFF
TGTGCCAGCAGACCGCCGGGACTAGACCGAACCGGGGAGCTGTTTTTT
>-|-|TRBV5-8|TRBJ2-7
CASSRGSGYEQYF
TGTGCCAGCTCCCGAGGAAGCGGCTACGAGCAGTACTTC
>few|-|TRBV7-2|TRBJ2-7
CASSKRDYEQYF
TGTGCCAGCAGCAAACGGGACTACGAGCAGTACTTC
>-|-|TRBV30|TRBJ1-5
CAWSVKGYNQPQHF
TGTGCCTGGAGTGTAAAGGGGTACAATCAGCCCCAGCATTTT
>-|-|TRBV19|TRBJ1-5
CASSTLHGNQPQHF
TGTGCCAGTAGTACGTTACATGGCAATCAGCCCCAGCATTTT
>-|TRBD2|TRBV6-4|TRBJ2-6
CASSDSSGSGANVLTF
TGTGCCAGCAGTGATTCTAGCGGGTCTGGGGCCAACGTCCTGACTTTC
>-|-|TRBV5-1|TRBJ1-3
CASSNDPDSGGNTIYF
TGCGCCAGCAGCAACGATCCGGACAGCGGTGGAAACACCATATATTTT
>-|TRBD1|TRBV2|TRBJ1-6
CASSRPRDRQNSPLHF
TGTGCCAGCAGTCGACCTAGGGACAGACAAAATTCACCCCTCCACTTT
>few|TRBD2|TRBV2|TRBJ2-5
CASRPGLAGETQYF
TGTGCCAGCAGGCCGGGACTAGCGGGAGAGACCCAGTACTTC
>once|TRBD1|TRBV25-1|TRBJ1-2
CASSAGQNYGYTF
TGTGCCAGCAGTGCGGGACAGAACTATGGCTACACCTTC
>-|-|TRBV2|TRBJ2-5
CASSESQTYQETQYF
TGTGCCAGCAGTGAGTCTCAGACTTACCAAGAGACCCAGTACTTC
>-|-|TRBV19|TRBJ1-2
CASSGGDLLNYGYTF
TGTGCCAGTAGTGGGGGGGACCTTCTTAACTATGGCTACACCTTC
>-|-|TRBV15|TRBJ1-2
CATSRRVGGDYGYTF
TGTGCCACCAGCAGACGCGTAGGGGGTGACTATGGCTACACCTTC
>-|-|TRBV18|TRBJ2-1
CASSPSVGSGGAYNEQFF
TGTGCCAGCTCACCATCGGTCGGGTCTGGTGGCGCCTACAATGAGCAGTTCTTC
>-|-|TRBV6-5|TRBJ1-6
CASSYSRSLSPLHF
TGTGCCAGCAGTTACTCGAGGTCCCTATCACCCCTCCACTTT
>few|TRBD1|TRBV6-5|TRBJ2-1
CASNPRQGWDEQFF
TGTGCCAGCAACCCTCGACAGGGGTGGGATGAGCAGTTCTTC
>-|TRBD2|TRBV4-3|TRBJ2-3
CASSQGFFFKEREEGDTQYF
TGCGCCAGCAGCCAAGGATTTTTTTTTAAAGAGCGGGAGGAGGGAGATACGCAGTATTTT
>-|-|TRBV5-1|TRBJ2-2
CASSLGGTGELFF
TGCGCCAGCAGCTTGGGAGGCACCGGGGAGCTGTTTTTT
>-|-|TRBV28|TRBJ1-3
CASTDGGAHGNTIYF
TGTGCCAGCACCGATGGGGGGGCGCATGGAAACACCATATATTTT
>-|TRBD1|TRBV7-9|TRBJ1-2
CASSFNRGNDGYTF
TGTGCCAGCAGCTTTAACAGGGGGAACGATGGCTACACCTTC
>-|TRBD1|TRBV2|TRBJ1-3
CASSAGQGGNTIYF
TGTGCCAGCAGTGCGGGACAGGGTGGAAACACCATATACTTT
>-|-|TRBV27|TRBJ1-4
CASGGSATNEKLFF
TGTGCCAGCGGAGGGTCCGCAACTAATGAAAAACTGTTTTTT
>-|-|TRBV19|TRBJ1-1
CASSIAQGRLTEAFF
TGTGCCAGTAGTATAGCGCAGGGGCGTTTGACTGAAGCTTTCTTT
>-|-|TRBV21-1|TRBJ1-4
CASARRWKLFF
TGTGCCAGCGCTAGGAGATGGAAACTGTTTTTT
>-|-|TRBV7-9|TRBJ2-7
CASSPPLDSEQYF
TGTGCCAGCAGCCCCCCGCTTGACTCCGAGCAGTACTTC
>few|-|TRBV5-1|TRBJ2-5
CASSLGLGGDQETQYF
TGCGCCAGCAGCTTGGGGTTAGGGGGGGACCAAGAGACCCAGTACTTC
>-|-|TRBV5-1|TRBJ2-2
CASSLPSPNTGELFF
TGCGCCAGCAGCTTACCTAGCCCGAACACCGGGGAGCTGTTTTTT
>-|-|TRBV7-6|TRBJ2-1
CASSLNVRGTNEQFF
TGTGCCAGCAGCTTAAACGTCCGAGGGACTAATGAGCAGTTCTTC
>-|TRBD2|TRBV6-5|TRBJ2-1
CASSYSSLAGVNEQFF
TGTGCCAGCAGTTACTCGAGCCTAGCGGGAGTGAATGAGCAGTTCTTC
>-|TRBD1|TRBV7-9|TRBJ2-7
CSSSPPRTGSHEQYF
TGTTCCAGCAGCCCCCCGAGGACAGGGTCCCACGAGCAGTACTTC
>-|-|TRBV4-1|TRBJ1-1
CASSRGEGTVNTEAFF
TGCGCCAGCAGCCGTGGGGAGGGCACGGTGAACACTGAAGCTTTCTTT
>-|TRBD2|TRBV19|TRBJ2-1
CASRVAGGWNEQFF
TGTGCCAGTAGGGTAGCGGGGGGTTGGAATGAGCAGTTCTTC
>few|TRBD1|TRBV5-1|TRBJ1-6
CASSWGGTGVQAPLHF
TGCGCCAGCAGCTGGGGTGGGACAGGGGTCCAGGCACCCCTCCACTTT
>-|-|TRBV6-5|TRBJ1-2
CASSYRGGYYGYTF
TGTGCCAGCAGTTACAGGGGGGGCTACTATGGCTACACCTTC
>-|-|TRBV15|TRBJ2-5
CATSRGGLTQETQYF
TGTGCCACCAGCAGAGGGGGGCTTACCCAAGAGACCCAGTACTTC
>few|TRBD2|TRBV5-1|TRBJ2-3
CASSSVSGGRGTDTQYF
TGCGCCAGCAGCTCGGTTAGCGGGGGTCGAGGAACAGATACGCAGTATTTT
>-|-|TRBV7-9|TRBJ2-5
CASSYRGFQETQYF
TGTGCCAGCAGCTATCGGGGGTTCCAAGAGACCCAGTACTTC
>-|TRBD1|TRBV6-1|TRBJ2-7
CASSEGDRADYEQYF
TGTGCCAGCAGTGAAGGGGACAGGGCTGACTACGAGCAGTACTTC
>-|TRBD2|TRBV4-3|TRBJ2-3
CASSQGPLGLANTDTQYF
TGCGCCAGCAGCCAAGGGCCCCTGGGACTAGCTAACACAGATACGCAGTATTTT
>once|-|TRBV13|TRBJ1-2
CASSLGRAGAVYGYTF
TGTGCCAGCAGCTTAGGCCGGGCAGGGGCAGTCTATGGCTACACCTTC
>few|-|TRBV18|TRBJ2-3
CASSPGLLLHTDTQYF
TGTGCCAGCTCACCGGGCCTACTTCTTCACACAGATACGCAGTATTTT
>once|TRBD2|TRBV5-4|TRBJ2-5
CASSLGLAGGPLGETQYF
TGTGCCAGCAGCCTAGGACTAGCGGGGGGGCCGCTCGGGGAGACCCAGTACTTC
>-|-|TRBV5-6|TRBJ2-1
CASSRRGQLSYNEQFF
TGTGCCAGCAGCCGTCGTGGGCAACTCTCCTACAATGAGCAGTTCTTC
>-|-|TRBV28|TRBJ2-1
CASSAGDEQFF
TGTGCCAGCAGTGCAGGTGATGAGCAGTTCTTC
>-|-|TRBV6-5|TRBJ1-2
CASSYTGTSRGYTF
TGTGCCAGCAGTTACACCGGGACATCTCGAGGCTACACCTTC
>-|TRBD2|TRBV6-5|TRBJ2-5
CASGTSGSGRETQYF
TGTGCCAGCGGTACTAGCGGGAGTGGTAGAGAGACCCAGTACTTC
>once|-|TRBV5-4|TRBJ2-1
CASSPGGQRKYNEQFF
TGTGCCAGCAGCCCCGGGGGGCAGCGGAAATACAATGAGCAGTTCTTC
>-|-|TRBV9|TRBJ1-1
CASSPGLSRNAFF
TGTGCCAGCAGCCCGGGACTATCCCGGAACGCTTTCTTT